This TCR beta chain was sequenced during a study of human T cells and chemical hapten exposure. The wider study: It was small differences in pooled library volume that mainly caused per-sample TCR yields to vary.

CDR1 is MNHNY and CDR2 is SVGAGI in the germline V gene (reference sequence). V lost 8 bases and J 2 bases, leaving 8 bases between the germline ends. There are 12 residues in the CDR3. In the case of this clonotype: Its antigen is currently unknown.

Time point of the sample: pre-sensitization, week 0. Specified treatment: therapeutic diphenylcyclopropenone sensitization with weekly scalp DPC. Participating donors were patients with alopecia, aged 18 to 70 years, considered appropriate candidates for DPC. The study used a library that attached unique molecular identifiers to individual cDNA molecules. TCRdb reprocessed the RACE reads via MiXCR and lists one record per CDR3 protein. The repertoire holds about 350,000 distinct CDR3 sequences, with about 5% as singletons. Points from the study as a whole: After DPC sensitization, TCRs above 1 in 1000 frequency showed no change.

The specimen comprised whole blood, sampled in connection with sensitization to the hapten diphenylcyclopropenone (DPC). The J gene is TRBJ2-3, the V gene TRBV6-6; D ambiguous. This sequence was found in a woman aged 18-29 years with alopecia areata. Some clones in this sample may be carry-over from other donors' samples. The CDR3 DNA is TGTGCCAGCGGGGATCTCACAGATACGCAGTATTTT. Encoded protein: CASGDLTDTQYF.